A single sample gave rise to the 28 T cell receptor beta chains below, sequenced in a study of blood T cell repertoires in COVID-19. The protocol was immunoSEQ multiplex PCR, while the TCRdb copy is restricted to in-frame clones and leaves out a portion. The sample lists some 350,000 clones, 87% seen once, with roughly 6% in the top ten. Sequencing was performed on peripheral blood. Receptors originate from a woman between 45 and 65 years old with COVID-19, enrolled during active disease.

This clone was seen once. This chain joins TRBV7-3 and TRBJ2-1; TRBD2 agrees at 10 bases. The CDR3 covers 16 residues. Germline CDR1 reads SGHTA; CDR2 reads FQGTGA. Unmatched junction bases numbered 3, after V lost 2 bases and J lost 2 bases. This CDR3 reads CASSLGSGRAYNEQFF. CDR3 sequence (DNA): TGTGCCAGCAGCTTAGGGAGCGGGAGGGCCTACAATGAGCAGTTCTTC.

DNA for the CDR3: TGCGCCAGCAGCTCGACAGGGAACCAAGAGACCCAGTACTTC. Residues: CASSSTGNQETQYF. The J gene is TRBJ2-5, the V gene TRBV5-1; 7 nucleotides align to TRBD1. There are 14 residues in the CDR3. Trimming removed 3 bases from V and 0 bases from J; junction bases left unmatched: 2. Germline V CDR1 and CDR2: SGHRS, YFSETQ.

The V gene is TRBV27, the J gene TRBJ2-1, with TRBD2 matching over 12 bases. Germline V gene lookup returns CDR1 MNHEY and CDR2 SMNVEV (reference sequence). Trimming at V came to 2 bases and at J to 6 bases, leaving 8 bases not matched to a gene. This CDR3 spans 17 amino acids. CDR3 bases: TGTGCCAGCAGTTTAACGGCTAGCGGGAGGGTGGGCAATGAGCAGTTCTTC. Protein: CASSLTASGRVGNEQFF.

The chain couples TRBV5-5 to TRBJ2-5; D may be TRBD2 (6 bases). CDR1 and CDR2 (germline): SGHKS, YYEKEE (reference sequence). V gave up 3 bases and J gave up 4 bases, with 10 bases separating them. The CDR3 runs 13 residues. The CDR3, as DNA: TGTGCCAGCAGCTGGAGGGGAGCAGAGACCCAGTACTTC. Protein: CASSWRGAETQYF.

The CDR3 region has the DNA TGTGCCAGCAGTGAGGGCATGTCGCGCCAGCCCCAGCATTTT. This translates into CASSEGMSRQPQHF. J is TRBJ1-5 and V is TRBV25-1; D is unclear. This CDR3 spans 14 amino acids. The germline V gene encodes CDR1 MGHDK and CDR2 SYGVNS. Trimming removed 3 bases at V and 7 bases at J, with 13 bases between. The complete variable domain, with remaining parts taken from reference TRBV25-1 and TRBJ1-5, reads EADIYQTPRYLVIGTGKKITLECSQTMGHDKMYWYQQDPGMELHLIHYSYGVNSTEKGDLSSESTVSRIRTEHFPLTLESARPSHTSQYLCASSEGMSRQPQHFGDGTRLSIL.

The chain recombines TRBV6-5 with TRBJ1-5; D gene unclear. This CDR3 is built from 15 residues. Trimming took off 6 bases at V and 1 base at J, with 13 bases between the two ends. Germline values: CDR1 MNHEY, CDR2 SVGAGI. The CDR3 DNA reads TGTGCCAGCAGATGGGAGAATTGGAGCAATCAGCCCCAGCATTTT. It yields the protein CASRWENWSNQPQHF.

CDR3 coding DNA: TGTGCCAGCAGCTTAGGGACAGGGGACACCGGGGAGCTGTTTTTT. It specifies CASSLGTGDTGELFF. The V and J genes are TRBV7-8 and TRBJ2-2; TRBD1 agrees at 9 bases. This CDR3 has 15 residues. The trim removed 1 base at V and 3 bases at J, leaving 0 bases unmatched. The germline V gene has CDR1 SGHVS and CDR2 FQNEAQ.

CDR3 bases: TGCGCCAGCAGCCCACTAGCGGGAGGAGCGGGGTCCTACGAGCAGTACTTC. It codes for CASSPLAGGAGSYEQYF. The rearrangement joins TRBV4-1 to TRBJ2-7, with TRBD2 matching 12 bases. Germline values: CDR1 MGHRA, CDR2 YSYEKL. The CDR3 is 17 residues long. The trim removed 4 bases at V and 1 base at J, leaving 8 bases unmatched.

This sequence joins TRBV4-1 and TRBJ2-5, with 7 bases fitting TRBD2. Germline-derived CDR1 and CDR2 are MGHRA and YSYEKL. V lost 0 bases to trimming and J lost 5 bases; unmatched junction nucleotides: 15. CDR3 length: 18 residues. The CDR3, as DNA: TGCGCCAGCAGCCAAGATCTTCCGCGAGTAGCGGGTGGTGAGACCCAGTACTTC. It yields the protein CASSQDLPRVAGGETQYF.

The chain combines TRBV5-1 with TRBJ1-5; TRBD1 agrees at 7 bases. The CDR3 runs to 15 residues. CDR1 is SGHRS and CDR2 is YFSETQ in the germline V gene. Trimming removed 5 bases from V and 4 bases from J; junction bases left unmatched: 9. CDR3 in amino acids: CASSPGGGLNQPQHF. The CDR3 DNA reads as TGCGCCAGCAGTCCCGGAGGGGGCTTAAATCAGCCCCAGCATTTT.

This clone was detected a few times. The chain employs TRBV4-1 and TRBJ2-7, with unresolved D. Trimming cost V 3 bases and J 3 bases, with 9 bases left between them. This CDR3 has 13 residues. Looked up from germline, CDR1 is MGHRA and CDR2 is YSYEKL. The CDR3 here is CASSQRVYYEQYF. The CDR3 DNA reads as TGCGCCAGCAGCCAGCGCGTCTACTACGAGCAGTACTTC.

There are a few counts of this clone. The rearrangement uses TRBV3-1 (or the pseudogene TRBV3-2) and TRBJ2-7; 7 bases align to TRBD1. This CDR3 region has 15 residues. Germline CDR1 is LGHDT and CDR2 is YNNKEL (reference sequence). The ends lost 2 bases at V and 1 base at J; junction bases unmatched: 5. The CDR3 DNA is TGTGCCAGCAGCCAAACCGGGACAGCGTCCTACGAGCAGTACTTC. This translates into CASSQTGTASYEQYF.

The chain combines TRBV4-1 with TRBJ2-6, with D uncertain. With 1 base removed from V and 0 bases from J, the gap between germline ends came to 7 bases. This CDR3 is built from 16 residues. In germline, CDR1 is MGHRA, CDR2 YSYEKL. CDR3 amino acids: CASSQAATSGANVLTF. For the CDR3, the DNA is TGCGCCAGCAGCCAAGCCGCTACCTCTGGGGCCAACGTCCTGACTTTC.

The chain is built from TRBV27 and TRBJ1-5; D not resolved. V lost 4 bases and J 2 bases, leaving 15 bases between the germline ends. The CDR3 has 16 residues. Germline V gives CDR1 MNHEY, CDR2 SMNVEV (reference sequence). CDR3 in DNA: TGTGCCAGCAGTTCAAGTAGCTTTAACGGCAATCAGCCCCAGCATTTT. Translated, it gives CASSSSSFNGNQPQHF.

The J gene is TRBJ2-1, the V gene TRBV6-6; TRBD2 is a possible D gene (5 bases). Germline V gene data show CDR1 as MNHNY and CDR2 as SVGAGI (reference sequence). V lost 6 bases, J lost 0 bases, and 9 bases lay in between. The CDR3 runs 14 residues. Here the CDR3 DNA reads TGTGCCAGCAGATTAGGGAGCTCCTACAATGAGCAGTTCTTC. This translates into CASRLGSSYNEQFF.

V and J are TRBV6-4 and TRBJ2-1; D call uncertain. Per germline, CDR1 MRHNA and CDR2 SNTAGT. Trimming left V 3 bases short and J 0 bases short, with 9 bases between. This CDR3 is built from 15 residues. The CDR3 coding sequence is TGTGCCAGCAGTGATACGGTCTCCTCCTACAATGAGCAGTTCTTC. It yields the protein CASSDTVSSYNEQFF.

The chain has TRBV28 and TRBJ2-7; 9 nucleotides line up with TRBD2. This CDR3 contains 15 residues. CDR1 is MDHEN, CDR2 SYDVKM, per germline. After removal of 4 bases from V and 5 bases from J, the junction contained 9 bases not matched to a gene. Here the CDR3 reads CASSSPAGGTNEQYF. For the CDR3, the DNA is TGTGCCAGCAGTTCCCCAGCGGGAGGCACCAACGAGCAGTACTTC.

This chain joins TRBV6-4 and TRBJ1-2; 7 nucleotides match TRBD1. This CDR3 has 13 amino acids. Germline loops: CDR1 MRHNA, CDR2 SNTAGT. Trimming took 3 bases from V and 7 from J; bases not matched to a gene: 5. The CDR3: CASSETGERGYTF. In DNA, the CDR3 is TGTGCCAGCAGTGAAACAGGGGAGCGTGGCTACACCTTC.

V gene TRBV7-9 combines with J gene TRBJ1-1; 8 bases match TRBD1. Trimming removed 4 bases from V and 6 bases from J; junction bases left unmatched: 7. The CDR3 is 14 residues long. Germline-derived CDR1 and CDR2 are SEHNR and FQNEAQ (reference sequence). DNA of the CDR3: TGTGCCAGCAGCTCTCTGCAGGGGGCCTCTGAAGCTTTCTTT. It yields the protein CASSSLQGASEAFF.

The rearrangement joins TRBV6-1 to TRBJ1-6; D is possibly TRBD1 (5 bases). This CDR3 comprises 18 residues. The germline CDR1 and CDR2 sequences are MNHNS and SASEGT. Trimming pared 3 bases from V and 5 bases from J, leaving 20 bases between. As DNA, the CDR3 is TGTGCCAGCAGTGAGCGGGGCCGGAAAATACAAGATAATTCACCCCTCCACTTT. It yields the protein CASSERGRKIQDNSPLHF.

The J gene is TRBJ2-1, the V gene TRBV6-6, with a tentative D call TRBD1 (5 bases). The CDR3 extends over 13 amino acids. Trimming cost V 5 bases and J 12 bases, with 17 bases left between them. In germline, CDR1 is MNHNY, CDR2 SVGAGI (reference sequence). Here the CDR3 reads CASSLRKGRSQFF. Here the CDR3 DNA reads TGTGCCAGCAGTCTCCGGAAGGGGCGCTCGCAGTTCTTC.

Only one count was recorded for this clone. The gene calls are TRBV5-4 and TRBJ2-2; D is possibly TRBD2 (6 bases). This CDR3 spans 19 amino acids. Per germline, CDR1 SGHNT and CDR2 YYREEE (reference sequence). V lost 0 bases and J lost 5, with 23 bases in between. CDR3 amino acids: CASSLVGMKTSGRTGELFF. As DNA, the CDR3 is TGTGCCAGCAGCTTGGTTGGGATGAAAACAAGCGGGCGGACCGGGGAGCTGTTTTTT.

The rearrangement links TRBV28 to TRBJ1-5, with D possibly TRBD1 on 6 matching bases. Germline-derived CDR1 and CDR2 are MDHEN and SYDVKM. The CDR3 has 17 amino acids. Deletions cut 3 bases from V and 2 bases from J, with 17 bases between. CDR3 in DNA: TGTGCCAGCAGTTTCCAGGGGTCGGGGTATGGCAATCAGCCCCAGCATTTT. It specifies CASSFQGSGYGNQPQHF.

CDR3 sequence (DNA): TGTGCCAGCAGCCCAACGGTACAGGGCGCCAAAAAGACCCAGTACTTC. Translating it yields CASSPTVQGAKKTQYF. The chain joins TRBV27 to TRBJ2-5; perhaps TRBD1 as D (6 bases). Germline V lookup: CDR1 MNHEY, CDR2 SMNVEV (reference sequence). V dropped 6 bases and J dropped 6 bases, with 23 bases sitting between them. The CDR3 contains 16 residues.

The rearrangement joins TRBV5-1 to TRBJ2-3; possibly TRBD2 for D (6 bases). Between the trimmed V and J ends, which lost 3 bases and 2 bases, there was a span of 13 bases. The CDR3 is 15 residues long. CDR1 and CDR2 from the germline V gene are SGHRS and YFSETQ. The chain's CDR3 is CASSSSGGPTDTQYF. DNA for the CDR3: TGCGCCAGCAGCTCCTCCGGGGGACCCACAGATACGCAGTATTTT.

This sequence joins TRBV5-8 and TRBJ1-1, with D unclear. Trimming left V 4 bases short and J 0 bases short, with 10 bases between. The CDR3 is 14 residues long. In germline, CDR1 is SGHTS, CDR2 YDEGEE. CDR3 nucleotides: TGTGCCAGCAGCCTAGGCCTCATGAACACTGAAGCTTTCTTT. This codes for CASSLGLMNTEAFF.

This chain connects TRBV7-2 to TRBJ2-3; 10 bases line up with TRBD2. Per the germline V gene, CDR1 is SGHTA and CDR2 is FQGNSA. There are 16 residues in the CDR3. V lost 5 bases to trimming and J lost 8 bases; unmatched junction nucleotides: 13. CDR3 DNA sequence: TGTGCCAGCAGCCCACCGGGGCTAGCGGGAGCTGGTACGCAGTATTTT. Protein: CASSPPGLAGAGTQYF.

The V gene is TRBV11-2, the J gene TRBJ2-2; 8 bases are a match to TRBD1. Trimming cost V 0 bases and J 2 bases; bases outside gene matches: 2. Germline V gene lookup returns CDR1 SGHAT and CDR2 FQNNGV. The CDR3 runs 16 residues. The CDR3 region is CASSLDGQGNTGELFF. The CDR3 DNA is TGTGCCAGCAGCTTAGATGGACAGGGTAACACCGGGGAGCTGTTTTTT.